This TCR beta chain emerged from a study of T-cell reconstitution after alpha-beta-depleted transplantation in children. Preparation of the TCRbeta library involved a method that used unique molecular identifiers. TCRdb processed the PCR reads anew with MiXCR; each CDR3 protein has one entry. The data show hundreds of thousands of distinct CDR3 sequences, about an eighth seen once. In germline, CDR1 is MDHEN, CDR2 SYDVKM. The CDR3 loop spans 13 amino acids. V was clipped by 2 bases and J by 5 bases, with 9 bases between them. V gene TRBV28 combines with J gene TRBJ2-5; D ambiguous. The clonotype originates from a male patient younger than 18 who had a stem cell transplant for acute myeloid leukemia, so the T cells may come from the graft donor. This sample comprised PBMCs, mostly from graft donor cells, obtained 360 days after TCRalphabeta/CD19-depleted stem cell transplant. The CDR3 protein is CASSLRDGETQYF. The CDR3 DNA follows: TGTGCCAGCAGTTTAAGGGATGGGGAGACCCAGTACTTC.